Described below is a single T cell receptor (beta chain) sequence and its context. The data were obtained in a study of control samples from healthy donors and cancer patients. V shed 1 base and J shed 5 bases, with 14 bases lying between them. The germline CDR1 and CDR2 sequences are KGHSH and LQKENI. This CDR3 comprises 15 residues. The repertoire was sequenced with immunoSEQ multiplex PCR; TCRdb's copy has only in-frame clones and lacks some. The sample yields under 110,000 clones, more than 85% seen once. The sequenced sample was blood. The V and J genes are TRBV18 and TRBJ2-5; tentatively, D is TRBD1 (5 bases). The clonotype comes from a man younger than 45 in good health. The CDR3 coding sequence is TGTGCCAGCTCACCACGTCAGGGTCAAGGGGAGACCCAGTACTTC. It translates to CASSPRQGQGETQYF.